A selection of T cell receptor beta chains follows, all from one sample in a study of sequential checkpoint blockade in melanoma. TCRdb keeps only in-frame clones here, not all; method: immunoSEQ multiplex PCR. Of several thousand clones listed, around a fifth are singletons. This sample comprised tumor tissue (inferred from file names), obtained from a patient given nivolumab and ipilimumab in sequence. The source is a human donor with melanoma. Each CDR3 is given with its conserved first and last residue. Fields, in order: V gene, J gene, D gene, clone size, CDR3 DNA, CDR3 protein. The D gene is left open where the match is weak. Only some rows state a clone size, as once, few, many or a class for expanded clones.

V: TRBV28
J: TRBJ2-1
D: TRBD2
size: NA
DNA: TGTGCCAGCAGTTTGAGAGCGGGAACCTCCTACAATGAGCAGTTCTTC
CDR3: CASSLRAGTSYNEQFF

V: TRBV14
J: TRBJ1-3
D: TRBD1
size: NA
DNA: TGTGCCAGCAGCCATGCACCGGGACAGGACCTTCCCTCTGGAAACACCATATATTTT
CDR3: CASSHAPGQDLPSGNTIYF

V: TRBV11-3
J: TRBJ1-5
D: NA
size: few
DNA: TGTGCCAGCAGCTATACCCCAGGGAATCAGCCCCAGCATTTT
CDR3: CASSYTPGNQPQHF

V: TRBV28
J: TRBJ2-7
D: TRBD2
size: NA
DNA: TGTGCCAGCAATAAACCGGGACTAGCGGGAACTAAAGGGTACGAGCAGTACTTC
CDR3: CASNKPGLAGTKGYEQYF

V: TRBV6-8
J: TRBJ1-2
D: NA
size: NA
DNA: TGTGCCAGCAGACAGTTACAGGGTAACTATGGCTACACCTTC
CDR3: CASRQLQGNYGYTF

V: TRBV19
J: TRBJ2-2
D: NA
size: NA
DNA: TGTGCCAGTTGTGTAAGGGGCGAGGGTACCACCGGGGAGCTGTTTTTT
CDR3: CASCVRGEGTTGELFF

V: TRBV28
J: TRBJ2-5
D: TRBD2
size: NA
DNA: TGTGCCAGCAGTTTATGGACTAGCGACCAAGAGACCCAGTACTTC
CDR3: CASSLWTSDQETQYF

V: TRBV5-1
J: TRBJ2-1
D: TRBD1
size: NA
DNA: TGCGCCAGCAGCTTGACGACCCGGACAGGGCAGTACAATGAGCAGTTCTTC
CDR3: CASSLTTRTGQYNEQFF

V: TRBV2
J: TRBJ2-5
D: TRBD1
size: many
DNA: TGTGCCAGCAGTGATGAGGGGGCGGGCGAGACCCAGTACTTC
CDR3: CASSDEGAGETQYF

V: TRBV30
J: TRBJ1-1
D: TRBD1
size: NA
DNA: TGTGCCTGGTCGACAGGGATGGTAGAAGCTTTCTTT
CDR3: CAWSTGMVEAFF

V: TRBV4-1
J: TRBJ1-2
D: TRBD1
size: NA
DNA: TGCGCCAGCAGCGTCGACAGGGGTGGCGGCTACACCTTC
CDR3: CASSVDRGGGYTF

V: TRBV6-8
J: TRBJ1-2
D: NA
size: few
DNA: TGTGCCAGCAGTCCCTCCGGGAGGAACTATGGCTACACCTTC
CDR3: CASSPSGRNYGYTF

V: TRBV9
J: TRBJ2-1
D: TRBD2
size: many
DNA: TGTGCCAGCAGCGTCGGATTAGCGGGAGCGGTTGAGCAGTTCTTC
CDR3: CASSVGLAGAVEQFF

V: TRBV6-8
J: TRBJ2-3
D: TRBD1
size: NA
DNA: TGTGCCAGCAGTTATTCTCCGGGACAGATCACAGATACGCAGTATTTT
CDR3: CASSYSPGQITDTQYF

V: TRBV9
J: TRBJ2-3
D: NA
size: NA
DNA: TGTGCCAGCAGCCCCAGCCCGGGCGTGGATACGCAGTATTTT
CDR3: CASSPSPGVDTQYF

V: TRBV28
J: TRBJ2-3
D: TRBD1
size: NA
DNA: TGTGCCAGCAGCCTCCCGGGACAGGGAAACACAGATACGCAGTATTTT
CDR3: CASSLPGQGNTDTQYF

V: TRBV7-6
J: TRBJ2-7
D: TRBD2
size: NA
DNA: TGTGCCAGCAGCCCAGACGGACGGAGATGGAATGCGGGGCTAGCGGGAGAGCAGTACTTC
CDR3: CASSPDGRRWNAGLAGEQYF

V: TRBV29-1
J: TRBJ2-1
D: NA
size: NA
DNA: TGCAGCGTTGAAGGAGGGGGAGTGTCCTACAATGAGCAGTTCTTC
CDR3: CSVEGGGVSYNEQFF

V: TRBV28
J: TRBJ2-3
D: NA
size: NA
DNA: TGTGCCACCCAGACCGGACACGGGCGAGGGGATACGCAGTATTTT
CDR3: CATQTGHGRGDTQYF

V: TRBV6-8
J: TRBJ2-3
D: TRBD2
size: NA
DNA: TGTGCCATCAGGGAGGCTAGCGGGGCCACAGATACGCAGTATTTT
CDR3: CAIREASGATDTQYF

V: TRBV18
J: TRBJ2-5
D: TRBD1
size: NA
DNA: TGTGCCAGCTCACCACCAAGCTTTCTGGGCAGGGGGCTTGAGACCCAGTACTTC
CDR3: CASSPPSFLGRGLETQYF

V: TRBV27
J: TRBJ2-4
D: TRBD1
size: few
DNA: TGTGCCAGCAGAGCCGGGACAGGGGGTACGAGAGCCAAAAACATTCAGTACTTC
CDR3: CASRAGTGGTRAKNIQYF

V: TRBV9
J: TRBJ2-1
D: TRBD2
size: NA
DNA: TGTGCCAGCAGCCCACTCCTCGGACTAGCGGGACCCATAATACACAATGAGCAGTTCTTC
CDR3: CASSPLLGLAGPIIHNEQFF

V: TRBV25-1
J: TRBJ2-3
D: TRBD2
size: once
DNA: TGTGCCAGCAGTGAATTGGGCGGGAGCGGCACAGATACGCAGTATTTT
CDR3: CASSELGGSGTDTQYF

V: TRBV6-8
J: TRBJ2-1
D: NA
size: few
DNA: TGTGCCAGCAGTCCCCAGGACGGGCATCCGTTCTTC
CDR3: CASSPQDGHPFF

V: TRBV12-5
J: TRBJ1-3
D: NA
size: many
DNA: TGTGCCAGCATCCCCAGGGTTTTCTCTGGAAACACCATATATTTT
CDR3: CASIPRVFSGNTIYF

V: TRBV21-1
J: TRBJ2-2
D: NA
size: once
DNA: TGTGCCAGCACCATCCAGGGGGCAAGGGTTGGCGGGGAGCTGTTTTTT
CDR3: CASTIQGARVGGELFF

V: TRBV29-1
J: TRBJ2-5
D: NA
size: NA
DNA: TGCAGCGTTGAGGCTAGTCGTACAGAGACCCAGTACTTC
CDR3: CSVEASRTETQYF

V: TRBV18
J: TRBJ1-3
D: NA
size: NA
DNA: TGTGCCAGCTCACTAACTACCGGGACTATCATAGACACCATATATTTT
CDR3: CASSLTTGTIIDTIYF

V: TRBV6-8
J: TRBJ1-5
D: NA
size: NA
DNA: TGTGCCAGCAGTTACTGGGCAGGGGATCAGCCCCAGCATTTT
CDR3: CASSYWAGDQPQHF

V: TRBV11-3
J: TRBJ2-2
D: NA
size: medium-sized
DNA: TGTGCCAGCAGCTTAGGACAGAACACCGGGGAGCTGTTTTTT
CDR3: CASSLGQNTGELFF

V: TRBV28
J: TRBJ2-6
D: TRBD1
size: few
DNA: TGTGCCAGCAGAGCCTTTTTGGGACAGGCGGTCTCTGGGGCCAACGTCCTGACTTTC
CDR3: CASRAFLGQAVSGANVLTF

V: TRBV5-1
J: TRBJ2-2
D: NA
size: NA
DNA: TGCGCCAGCAGCTTGGTGGCAGGAGAAACCGGGGAGCTGTTTTTT
CDR3: CASSLVAGETGELFF

V: TRBV14
J: TRBJ1-2
D: NA
size: once
DNA: TGTGCCAGCAGCCACTTAGGGGCGACGAACTATGGCTACACCTTC
CDR3: CASSHLGATNYGYTF

V: TRBV19
J: TRBJ2-5
D: TRBD2
size: NA
DNA: TGTGCCAGTAGTCCACGGACTAGCGGGATGTCCCAGTACTTC
CDR3: CASSPRTSGMSQYF

V: TRBV28
J: TRBJ1-2
D: NA
size: few
DNA: TGTGCCAGCACCCAGGGGACGGCCTATTATGGCTACACCTTC
CDR3: CASTQGTAYYGYTF

V: TRBV11-3
J: TRBJ2-5
D: NA
size: many
DNA: TGTGCCAGCAGCTTAGGGATAGGCCAAGAGACCCAGTACTTC
CDR3: CASSLGIGQETQYF

V: TRBV2
J: TRBJ2-2
D: TRBD1
size: few
DNA: TGTGCCAGCAGTGGGAGAGGGGGCGGAAACACCGGGGAGCTGTTTTTT
CDR3: CASSGRGGGNTGELFF

V: TRBV18
J: TRBJ2-7
D: TRBD1
size: NA
DNA: TGTGCCAGCTCACTCATACCGGGACAGCCTACCTACGAGCAGTACTTC
CDR3: CASSLIPGQPTYEQYF

V: TRBV11-3
J: TRBJ2-7
D: TRBD2
size: few
DNA: TGTGCCAGCAGCTTAGTAGGGGAGGGTCACGAGCAGTACTTC
CDR3: CASSLVGEGHEQYF

V: TRBV11-3
J: TRBJ2-1
D: TRBD2
size: NA
DNA: TGTGCCAGCAGCAGACCGACTAGCGGGAGGGCCGGTCGGAGTGAGCAGTTCTTC
CDR3: CASSRPTSGRAGRSEQFF

V: TRBV28
J: TRBJ1-2
D: NA
size: NA
DNA: TGTGCCAGCAGCCGACGACAGACCTATGGCTACACCTTC
CDR3: CASSRRQTYGYTF

V: TRBV7-6
J: TRBJ2-6
D: NA
size: NA
DNA: TGTGCCAGCAGCTTAGCTACAAGGGGCTCTGGGGCCAACGTCCTGACTTTC
CDR3: CASSLATRGSGANVLTF